The next 7 T cell receptor beta chains were all read from a single sample in a study of Tregs in tolerant kidney transplant recipients. Assay: immunoSEQ multiplex PCR; the TCRdb copy retains only in-frame clones and omits some. The sample holds roughly 66,000 clones, roughly 90% seen once. The sample consisted of CD8+ T cells from blood, taken before the transplant. These receptors originate from a human donor who received a combined kidney and bone marrow transplant.

The chain couples TRBV27 to TRBJ1-5, with unresolved D. Trimming shortened V by 3 bases and J by 0 bases, and 9 bases separated the two germline ends. The length of the CDR3 is 15 residues. Germline V lookup: CDR1 MNHEY, CDR2 SMNVEV (reference sequence). CDR3 loop: CASSFEANSNQPQHF. The CDR3 DNA follows: TGTGCCAGCAGTTTTGAGGCTAATAGCAATCAGCCCCAGCATTTT.

J is TRBJ1-1 and V is TRBV19, with 11 bases matching TRBD1. Germline lookup yields CDR1 LNHDA and CDR2 SQIVND (reference sequence). This CDR3 comprises 14 residues. Germline trimming cut 6 bases from V and 4 bases from J; bases unmatched to any gene: 4. The CDR3 loop is CASSGTGGFTEAFF. CDR3 bases: TGTGCCAGTAGCGGGACAGGGGGATTCACTGAAGCTTTCTTT.

The chain carries TRBV19 and TRBJ2-7; 10 bases align to TRBD1. The germline gives CDR1 LNHDA, CDR2 SQIVND (reference sequence). V trimming: 3 bases; J trimming: 2 bases; junction bases outside the gene matches: 4. The CDR3 covers 15 residues. In nucleotides, the CDR3 is TGTGCCAGTAGTATGGTGGACAGGGGGACCTACGAGCAGTACTTC. This gives the protein CASSMVDRGTYEQYF.

This rearrangement joins TRBV5-8 to TRBJ2-7; 7 nucleotides agree with TRBD1. Germline loops: CDR1 SGHTS, CDR2 YDEGEE. V lost 3 bases and J lost 5; bases outside the gene matches: 17. The CDR3 sequence is 17 residues long. The CDR3 spells CASSWPDADREIHEQYF. For the CDR3, the DNA is TGTGCCAGCAGCTGGCCCGACGCCGACAGGGAAATACACGAGCAGTACTTC.

As DNA, the CDR3 is TGCGCCAGCAGCTTGTTCAGAGGAGGGACAGGGGACTACGAGCAGTACTTC. Its translation: CASSLFRGGTGDYEQYF. This sequence joins TRBV5-1 and TRBJ2-7; 10 bases are shared with TRBD1. The CDR3 spans 17 residues. With V trimmed by 1 base and J by 3 bases, 10 bases remained unmatched. Germline CDR1 is SGHRS and CDR2 is YFSETQ.

This clone was recorded only once. The chain couples TRBV13 to TRBJ2-7; 8 bases align to TRBD2. Germline V gene lookup returns CDR1 PRHDT and CDR2 FYEKMQ (reference sequence). This CDR3 contains 15 residues. Trimming removed 4 bases from V and 6 bases from J; junction bases left unmatched: 11. The CDR3 loop reads CASSSWKRERLEQYF. In DNA form, the CDR3 reads TGTGCCAGCAGCTCCTGGAAGCGGGAGAGACTCGAGCAGTACTTC. Full variable domain (missing parts from reference TRBV13 and TRBJ2-7): AAGVIQSPRHLIKEKRETATLKCYPIPRHDTVYWYQQGPGQDPQFLISFYEKMQSDKGSIPDRFSAQQFSDYHSELNMSSLELGDSALYFCASSSWKRERLEQYFGPGTRLTVT.

The V and J genes are TRBV2 and TRBJ2-7, with D possibly being TRBD1 (6 bases). The CDR3 is made up of 11 amino acids. In germline, CDR1 is SNHLY, CDR2 FYNNEI. The V end was cut by 5 bases, the J end by 7 bases, with 9 bases between. CDR3 DNA: TGTGCCAGCAGTCCAACAGGGGAGCAGTACTTC. Residues: CASSPTGEQYF.